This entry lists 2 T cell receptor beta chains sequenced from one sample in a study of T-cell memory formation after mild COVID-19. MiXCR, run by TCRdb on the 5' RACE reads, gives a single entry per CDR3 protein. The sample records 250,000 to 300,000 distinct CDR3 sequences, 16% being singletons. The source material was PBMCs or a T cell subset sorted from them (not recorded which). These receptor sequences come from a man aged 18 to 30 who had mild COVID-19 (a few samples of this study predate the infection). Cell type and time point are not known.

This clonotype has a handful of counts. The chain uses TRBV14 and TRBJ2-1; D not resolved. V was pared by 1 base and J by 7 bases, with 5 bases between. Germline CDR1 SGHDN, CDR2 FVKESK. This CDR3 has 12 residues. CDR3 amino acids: CASSQVLNEQFF. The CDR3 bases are TGTGCCAGCAGCCAAGTCCTAAATGAGCAGTTCTTC.

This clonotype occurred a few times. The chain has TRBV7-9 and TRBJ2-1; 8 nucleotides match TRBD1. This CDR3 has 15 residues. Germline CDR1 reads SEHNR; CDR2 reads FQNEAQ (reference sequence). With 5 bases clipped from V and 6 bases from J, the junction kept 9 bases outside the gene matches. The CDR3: CASSPPRTGINEQFF. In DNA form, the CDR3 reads TGTGCCAGCAGCCCACCCAGGACAGGGATCAATGAGCAGTTCTTC.